One sample yielded the 26 T cell receptor beta chains listed below, sequenced in a study of shared clonotypes between healthy human individuals. The naive CD8 population came from CD45RO-negative cells selected for CCR7, without terminally differentiated effector memory CD45RA+ cells. Assay: immunoSEQ multiplex PCR; the TCRdb copy retains only in-frame clones and omits some. Of about 680,000 clones in the sample, about 91% are singletons; the top ten hold approximately 24%. The source material was naive CD8+ T cells sorted from blood. Receptors originate from a man aged 30-40 years in good health.

The chain combines TRBV19 with TRBJ1-1; D is unclear. CDR1 and CDR2 from the germline V gene are LNHDA and SQIVND (reference sequence). Between the trimmed V and J ends, which lost 3 bases and 6 bases, there was a span of 17 bases. CDR3 length: 15 residues. DNA of the CDR3: TGTGCCAGTAGTATTGGGCGCGGGATTGTGCCTGAAGCTTTCTTT. This sequence encodes CASSIGRGIVPEAFF. The complete variable domain, with remaining parts taken from reference TRBV19 and TRBJ1-1, reads DGGITQSPKYLFRKEGQNVTLSCEQNLNHDAMYWYRQDPGQGLRLIYYSQIVNDFQKGDIAEGYSVSREKKESFPLTVTSAQKNPTAFYLCASSIGRGIVPEAFFGQGTRLTVV.

This chain joins TRBV19 and TRBJ2-7, with D perhaps matching TRBD1 (6 bases). Looked up from germline, CDR1 is LNHDA and CDR2 is SQIVND (reference sequence). The CDR3 consists of 13 residues. Between the trimmed V and J ends, which lost 10 bases and 3 bases, there was a span of 16 bases. CDR3 in DNA: TGTGCCACCAGTAACAGGGACCACTACGAGCAGTACTTC. It codes for CATSNRDHYEQYF.

The chain carries TRBV6-5 and TRBJ2-5; D is tentatively TRBD1 or TRBD2 (5 bases each). This CDR3 is built from 11 residues. Deletions cut 5 bases from V and 13 bases from J, with 14 bases between. Germline CDR1 MNHEY, CDR2 SVGAGI. CDR3 DNA: TGTGCCAGCAGTGGTCCGGGGCCTCCGTACTTC. It specifies CASSGPGPPYF.

V and J are TRBV7-2 and TRBJ2-1, with 8 bases matching TRBD2. Trimming removed 3 bases from V and 8 bases from J; junction bases left unmatched: 15. The CDR3 is 17 residues long. Per germline, CDR1 SGHTA and CDR2 FQGNSA. The CDR3 is CASSFDRGLVGRDEQFF. The CDR3 coding sequence is TGTGCCAGCAGCTTTGACCGGGGACTAGTTGGCCGCGATGAGCAGTTCTTC.

This sequence joins TRBV29-1 and TRBJ1-2; possible D gene TRBD1, 6 bases. CDR1 SQVTM and CDR2 ANQGSEA come from the germline V gene. Trimming pared 1 base from V and 5 bases from J, leaving 11 bases between. This CDR3 region has 13 residues. CDR3: CSVEVQGPYGYTF. The CDR3 region has the DNA TGCAGCGTTGAAGTACAGGGTCCGTATGGCTACACCTTC.

This chain connects TRBV7-9 to TRBJ2-5; D is undetermined. Germline V gene data show CDR1 as SEHNR and CDR2 as FQNEAQ (reference sequence). The CDR3 covers 16 residues. Trimming removed 7 bases from V and 1 base from J, with 19 bases in between. The CDR3 DNA sequence: TGTGCCAGCACCCAGGTGGGGAACAGTCTCCAAGAGACCCAGTACTTC. Translating it yields CASTQVGNSLQETQYF.

This clone was counted a few times. CDR3 in amino acids: CASSQGPDTGANVLTF. CDR3 DNA sequence: TGTGCCAGCAGCCAAGGCCCAGACACTGGGGCCAACGTCCTGACTTTC. This rearrangement joins TRBV4-2 to TRBJ2-6; D is ambiguous. The ends were cut back, 1 base at V and 2 bases at J, with 9 bases in the middle. Germline CDR1 LGHNA, CDR2 YNFKEQ. The CDR3 length is 16 residues.

V and J are TRBV9 and TRBJ2-1; D possibly corresponds to TRBD2 (6 bases). The germline CDR1 and CDR2 sequences are SGDLS and YYNGEE. Trimming shortened V by 2 bases and J by 0 bases, and 12 bases separated the two germline ends. The CDR3 sequence is 16 residues long. The CDR3: CASSVNSGSSYNEQFF. DNA of the CDR3: TGTGCCAGCAGCGTGAATAGCGGAAGCTCCTACAATGAGCAGTTCTTC.

The chain links TRBV30 to TRBJ2-7; TRBD2 is a possible D gene (5 bases). The length of the CDR3 is 11 residues. CDR1 is GTSNPN and CDR2 is SVGIG in the germline V gene (reference sequence). V was shortened by 5 bases and J by 3 bases, with 8 bases between the two germline ends. CDR3 sequence reads: CAWDRDYEQYF. CDR3 DNA: TGTGCCTGGGACCGGGACTACGAGCAGTACTTC.

The chain carries TRBV6-5 and TRBJ2-5; 10 bases match TRBD1. Per germline, CDR1 MNHEY and CDR2 SVGAGI. The CDR3 is made up of 14 amino acids. V lost 7 bases to trimming and J lost 5 bases; unmatched junction nucleotides: 7. CDR3 DNA sequence: TGTGCCAGCACTTTGACAGGGGGCATGGAGACCCAGTACTTC. It encodes CASTLTGGMETQYF.

This clone came up once. The chain uses TRBV7-2 and TRBJ2-2, with a possible D match to TRBD2 (6 bases). CDR1 is SGHTA and CDR2 is FQGNSA in the germline V gene. V gave up 3 bases and J gave up 5 bases, with 16 bases separating them. CDR3 length: 16 amino acids. Here the CDR3 reads CASSFRNGGLTGELFF. The CDR3 nucleotides are TGTGCCAGCAGCTTCCGGAACGGAGGGTTAACCGGGGAGCTGTTTTTT.

As regards this clone: A read error may explain this, as a much larger clone is one base away. The same CDR3 arises from other DNA sequences in this sample as well. CDR3 residues: CASSLAFPEYEQYF. The CDR3 coding sequence is TGTGCCAGCAGCTTAGCTTTCCCCGAGTACGAGCAATACTTC. The J gene is TRBJ2-7, the V gene TRBV7-8; D uncertain. The length of the CDR3 is 14 residues. The germline V gene encodes CDR1 SGHVS and CDR2 FQNEAQ.

The rearrangement joins TRBV30 to TRBJ2-7, with D perhaps TRBD1 (6 bases). CDR3 size: 15 residues. Between the trimmed V and J ends, which lost 4 bases and 6 bases, there was a span of 22 bases. CDR1 is GTSNPN, CDR2 SVGIG, per germline (reference sequence). The CDR3: CAWTPGQGSRGEQYF. CDR3 DNA sequence: TGTGCCTGGACCCCGGGGCAGGGGAGTCGGGGCGAGCAGTACTTC.

The chain joins TRBV6-5 to TRBJ2-5; 7 nucleotides match TRBD1. Germline assignment: CDR1 MNHEY and CDR2 SVGAGI. V was clipped by 4 bases and J by 9 bases; unmatched bases: 11. The CDR3 has 14 amino acids. This chain's CDR3 is CASSLIQGSGAQYF. CDR3 bases: TGTGCCAGCAGTTTAATACAGGGGTCTGGTGCCCAGTACTTC.

V is TRBV20-1 and J is TRBJ2-7, with unresolved D. The CDR3 consists of 10 residues. The V and J ends lost 6 bases and 9 bases respectively, with 12 bases between them. Germline CDR1 is DFQATT and CDR2 is SNEGSKA (reference sequence). CDR3 in DNA: TGCAGTGCCGGAGAGGACCGGCAGTACTTC. Residues: CSAGEDRQYF.

A note on this clone: Its ends do not fully match the called genes, so a read error is possible. This CDR3 reads CASTRGQRADTQYF. CDR3 nucleotides: TGTGCTAGCACCAGGGGGCAGAGGGCAGATACGCAGTATTTT. The chain recombines TRBV7-7 with TRBJ2-3; TRBD1 aligns across 8 bases. The CDR3 is 14 residues long. The germline V gene has CDR1 SSHAT and CDR2 FNYEAQ (reference sequence). Full variable domain (outside the CDR3, taken from reference TRBV7-7 and TRBJ2-3): GAGVSQSPRYKVTKRGQDVTLRCDPISSHATLYWYQQALGQGPEFLTYFNYEAQPDKSGLPSDRFSAERPEGSISTLTIQRTEQRDSAMYRCASTRGQRADTQYFGPGTRLTVL.

The rearrangement uses TRBV7-8 and TRBJ2-7; TRBD2 might be the D (5 bases). Trimming removed 4 bases at V and 1 base at J, with 11 bases between. Germline CDR1 and CDR2: SGHVS and FQNEAQ. CDR3 length: 14 amino acids. The CDR3 nucleotides are TGTGCCAGCAGCTCGAGGACGGGGTCCTACGAGCAGTACTTC. Its protein is CASSSRTGSYEQYF.

The genes are TRBV7-6 and TRBJ2-7, with a possible D match to TRBD1 (6 bases). Per the germline V gene, CDR1 is SGHVS and CDR2 is FNYEAQ. The CDR3 contains 14 residues. Trimming took 4 bases from V and 3 from J, leaving 13 bases between them. This chain's CDR3 is CASSSWDNRYEQYF. The DNA of the CDR3 is TGTGCCAGCAGCTCGTGGGACAATCGCTACGAGCAGTACTTC.

This chain joins TRBV6-5 and TRBJ2-2; perhaps TRBD2 as D (5 bases). V lost 8 bases, J lost 3 bases, and 16 bases lay in between. Germline V gene lookup returns CDR1 MNHEY and CDR2 SVGAGI. CDR3 length: 15 amino acids. The CDR3 DNA follows: TGTGCCAGCCGTCGGGCGGGCCAGTACACCGGGGAGCTGTTTTTT. It specifies CASRRAGQYTGELFF.

V gene TRBV7-9 combines with J gene TRBJ2-3; D possibly corresponds to TRBD2 (6 bases). Germline values: CDR1 SEHNR, CDR2 FQNEAQ (reference sequence). This CDR3 comprises 17 residues. With 1 base removed from V and 4 bases from J, the gap between germline ends came to 18 bases. Here the CDR3 DNA reads TGTGCCAGCAGCTTAGAATCGGGACTTCCCCGGGCAGATACGCAGTATTTT. It yields the protein CASSLESGLPRADTQYF.

The CDR3: CASSFSRLDSKGREQYF. The CDR3 nucleotides are TGTGCCAGCAGTTTCTCGAGATTGGACAGTAAAGGGCGGGAGCAGTACTTC. The chain uses TRBV28 and TRBJ2-7, with D maybe TRBD1 (6 bases). The CDR3 totals 17 residues. The V end lost 3 bases, the J end lost 7 bases, and 25 bases lay between the germline ends. Germline CDR1 and CDR2: MDHEN and SYDVKM.

The chain couples TRBV15 to TRBJ1-1; no clear D gene. Per germline, CDR1 LNHNV and CDR2 YYDKDF (reference sequence). V dropped 5 bases and J dropped 1 base, with 5 bases sitting between them. This CDR3 has 12 residues. CDR3 DNA sequence: TGTGCCACCAGCTGGGGGAACACTGAAGCTTTCTTT. It codes for CATSWGNTEAFF.

This clone showed up just once. The chain couples TRBV4-1 to TRBJ2-5, with 8 bases matching TRBD2. V lost 3 bases and J lost 2; bases outside the gene matches: 5. CDR3 size: 15 residues. CDR1 and CDR2 (germline): MGHRA, YSYEKL. The DNA of the CDR3 is TGCGCCAGCAGCCAGGGTAGCGGGACACAAGAGACCCAGTACTTC. This codes for CASSQGSGTQETQYF.

The chain carries TRBV6-1 and TRBJ2-7, with no clear D. Germline V CDR1 and CDR2: MNHNS, SASEGT. CDR3 length: 13 amino acids. V lost 7 bases to trimming and J lost 0 bases, with 10 bases between them. CDR3 amino acids: CASKGGFSYEQYF. The CDR3 region has the DNA TGTGCCAGCAAAGGCGGCTTCTCCTACGAGCAGTACTTC.

The chain links TRBV6-6 to TRBJ1-4; 7 bases are shared with TRBD1. Trimming removed 0 bases from V and 8 bases from J; junction bases left unmatched: 9. The germline V gene encodes CDR1 MNHNY and CDR2 SVGAGI (reference sequence). This CDR3 contains 16 residues. The CDR3 reads CASSYSKETGFEKLFF. CDR3 sequence (DNA): TGTGCCAGCAGTTACTCGAAAGAGACAGGGTTCGAAAAACTGTTTTTT.

With regard to this clone: Other DNA variants within this sample encode the same CDR3. The chain has TRBV27 and TRBJ2-7, with D perhaps matching TRBD1 (6 bases). The CDR3 extends over 11 amino acids. Between the trimmed V and J ends, which lost 6 bases and 3 bases, there was a span of 6 bases. The germline V gene has CDR1 MNHEY and CDR2 SMNVEV (reference sequence). Here the CDR3 DNA reads TGTGCCAGCAGGACAGGCTACGAGCAGTACTTC. Amino acid sequence: CASRTGYEQYF.